These T cell receptor beta chains were read from a single sample in a study of T-cell memory formation after mild COVID-19. Using its own MiXCR run on the 5' RACE reads, TCRdb lists one record per CDR3 protein. The sample has about 560,000 distinct CDR3 sequences; roughly 17% are singletons. Specimen: PBMCs or a T cell subset sorted from them (not recorded which). The receptor source for this set is an adult woman who had mild COVID-19 (a few samples of this study predate the infection). Cell type and time point are not known. The CDR3 runs from the conserved cysteine through the conserved F or W. D genes are given only for firm matches. For some rows the clone size is stated as once, few or many, or as a class when expanded; others skip it.

CDR3 DNA: TGCAGTGCGGATGACTCGAACGTATGCTACTTC
CDR3 protein: CSADDSNVCYF
D gene: NA
V gene: TRBV20-1
clone size: many
CDR3 length: 11
J gene: TRBJ2-7

CDR3 DNA: TGTGCCAGCAGCCAAGATTCTGGCCTAGCCAAAAACATTCAGTACTTC
CDR3 protein: CASSQDSGLAKNIQYF
D gene: NA
V gene: TRBV4-2
clone size: NA
CDR3 length: 16
J gene: TRBJ2-4

CDR3 DNA: TGTGCCAGCAGTTACAATAAAAAAACGGTGGGGAATGAGCAGTTCTTC
CDR3 protein: CASSYNKKTVGNEQFF
D gene: NA
V gene: TRBV6-5
clone size: NA
CDR3 length: 16
J gene: TRBJ2-1

CDR3 DNA: TGTGCCAGCAGTCCCATCCGGGCTGGGGGTGGCTACACCTTC
CDR3 protein: CASSPIRAGGGYTF
D gene: NA
V gene: TRBV6-5
clone size: NA
CDR3 length: 14
J gene: TRBJ1-2

CDR3 DNA: TGTGCCAGCAGTCTCACAGGGGTTTCCCACGAGCAGTACTTC
CDR3 protein: CASSLTGVSHEQYF
D gene: TRBD1
V gene: TRBV2
clone size: few
CDR3 length: 14
J gene: TRBJ2-7

CDR3 DNA: TGTGCCAGCAGTTCGACTGACCTCTCCTACGAGCAGTACTTC
CDR3 protein: CASSSTDLSYEQYF
D gene: NA
V gene: TRBV2
clone size: few
CDR3 length: 14
J gene: TRBJ2-7

CDR3 DNA: TGTGCCAGCAGCCCTTACCCTGGACAGGGGGCCCAAGAGACCCAGTACTTC
CDR3 protein: CASSPYPGQGAQETQYF
D gene: TRBD1
V gene: TRBV13
clone size: few
CDR3 length: 17
J gene: TRBJ2-5

CDR3 DNA: TGTGCCAGCAGCTCAGACAGGGGAGGTAATCAGCCCCAGCATTTT
CDR3 protein: CASSSDRGGNQPQHF
D gene: TRBD1
V gene: TRBV6-5
clone size: few
CDR3 length: 15
J gene: TRBJ1-5

CDR3 DNA: TGTGCCACCAGTGACGGGACTAAGCGTCCCTACGAGCAGTACTTC
CDR3 protein: CATSDGTKRPYEQYF
D gene: TRBD2
V gene: TRBV24-1
clone size: few
CDR3 length: 15
J gene: TRBJ2-7

CDR3 DNA: TGTGCCACCAGCAGTGCAGCCTGGCGGGGTATCTACGAGCAGTACTTC
CDR3 protein: CATSSAAWRGIYEQYF
D gene: NA
V gene: TRBV15
clone size: NA
CDR3 length: 16
J gene: TRBJ2-7

CDR3 DNA: TGTGCCAGCTCACCCCGACAGGGAGGCTTTAATCAGCCCCAGCATTTT
CDR3 protein: CASSPRQGGFNQPQHF
D gene: TRBD1
V gene: TRBV18
clone size: NA
CDR3 length: 16
J gene: TRBJ1-5

CDR3 DNA: TGCGCCAGCAGGATCGGGACGGAGTATGGCTACACCTTC
CDR3 protein: CASRIGTEYGYTF
D gene: NA
V gene: TRBV5-1
clone size: NA
CDR3 length: 13
J gene: TRBJ1-2

CDR3 DNA: TGTGCCAGCGTGTCCGAGGCAGACCTCTACTACGAGCAGTACTTC
CDR3 protein: CASVSEADLYYEQYF
D gene: NA
V gene: TRBV12-3/TRBV12-4
clone size: NA
CDR3 length: 15
J gene: TRBJ2-7

CDR3 DNA: TGCGCCAGCAGCCAAGACATGGGGGGTTCCCAAGAGACCCAGTACTTC
CDR3 protein: CASSQDMGGSQETQYF
D gene: NA
V gene: TRBV4-3
clone size: NA
CDR3 length: 16
J gene: TRBJ2-5

CDR3 DNA: TGTGCCAGCAGGAAACCGGGACAGACCTATGGCTACACCTTC
CDR3 protein: CASRKPGQTYGYTF
D gene: TRBD1
V gene: TRBV12-3/TRBV12-4
clone size: NA
CDR3 length: 14
J gene: TRBJ1-2

CDR3 DNA: TGCAGTGCTTCTTCTAGCGGGGGGGCGGACAATGAGCAGTTCTTC
CDR3 protein: CSASSSGGADNEQFF
D gene: TRBD2
V gene: TRBV20-1
clone size: few
CDR3 length: 15
J gene: TRBJ2-1

CDR3 DNA: TGTGCCAGCAGTTCAGGGGGGCATCAGCCCCAGCATTTT
CDR3 protein: CASSSGGHQPQHF
D gene: TRBD1
V gene: TRBV12-3/TRBV12-4
clone size: NA
CDR3 length: 13
J gene: TRBJ1-5

CDR3 DNA: TGTGCCAGCAGACCCTTTGGGGACGGCGGGGAGCTGTTTTTT
CDR3 protein: CASRPFGDGGELFF
D gene: NA
V gene: TRBV6-5
clone size: NA
CDR3 length: 14
J gene: TRBJ2-2

CDR3 DNA: TGCGCCAGCAGCCAGGGACAGGGGGCGCCGGGTGGCATTCAGTACTTC
CDR3 protein: CASSQGQGAPGGIQYF
D gene: TRBD1
V gene: TRBV4-3
clone size: few
CDR3 length: 16
J gene: TRBJ2-4

CDR3 DNA: TGTGCCAGCAGCGTAAGTGTAGGGGACCAAGAGACCCAGTACTTC
CDR3 protein: CASSVSVGDQETQYF
D gene: NA
V gene: TRBV9
clone size: once
CDR3 length: 15
J gene: TRBJ2-5

CDR3 DNA: TGTGCCAGCAGCCAACCCTTTGGGGAGCTGTTTTTT
CDR3 protein: CASSQPFGELFF
D gene: NA
V gene: TRBV3-1
clone size: few
CDR3 length: 12
J gene: TRBJ2-2

CDR3 DNA: TGTGCCAGTAGTCCACAGGGGTTTGGCTACACCTTC
CDR3 protein: CASSPQGFGYTF
D gene: TRBD1
V gene: TRBV19
clone size: few
CDR3 length: 12
J gene: TRBJ1-2

CDR3 DNA: TGCAGCGTTGGGTGGACACCAGAAGAGACCCAGTACTTC
CDR3 protein: CSVGWTPEETQYF
D gene: NA
V gene: TRBV29-1
clone size: few
CDR3 length: 13
J gene: TRBJ2-5

CDR3 DNA: TGTGCCAGCAGCTTAGTATGGGAGGAAGCTTTCTTT
CDR3 protein: CASSLVWEEAFF
D gene: NA
V gene: TRBV11-2
clone size: few
CDR3 length: 12
J gene: TRBJ1-1